The next 32 T cell receptor beta chains were all read from a single sample in a study of blood T cell repertoires in COVID-19. Produced via immunoSEQ multiplex PCR; TCRdb's table is partial and in-frame only. The sample carries 200,000 to 250,000 clones, around 84% recorded once. Sequenced sample: peripheral blood. The receptors were sampled from an elderly woman with COVID-19, enrolled during active disease.

This chain uses TRBV3-1 (or the pseudogene TRBV3-2) with TRBJ2-7, with TRBD1 matching 7 bases. J lost 7 bases, V lost 4 bases, and 7 bases had no gene match. Looked up from germline, CDR1 is LGHDT and CDR2 is YNNKEL (reference sequence). The CDR3 consists of 13 residues. The CDR3 DNA sequence: TGTGCCAGCAGCCCTTCGGACAGGTCGGAGCAGTACTTC. It codes for CASSPSDRSEQYF.

V and J are TRBV28 and TRBJ2-7; 9 bases agree with TRBD1. V shed 6 bases, J shed 0 bases, and the junction held 9 bases outside the gene matches. From germline, CDR1 is MDHEN and CDR2 SYDVKM. CDR3 length equals 16 residues. The CDR3 nucleotides are TGTGCCAGCAGCGGACAGGGGTTTGTTTTCTCCTACGAGCAGTACGTC. This sequence encodes CASSGQGFVFSYEQYV.

This chain links TRBV5-8 with TRBJ1-2, with a tentative D call TRBD1 (6 bases). Germline assignment: CDR1 SGHTS and CDR2 YDEGEE. Trimming removed 1 base at V and 10 bases at J, with 20 bases between. This CDR3 spans 15 amino acids. The CDR3 nucleotides are TGTGCCAGCAGCTTGCGTCCCACAGGGATTCAGGCCTACACCTTC. Translated: CASSLRPTGIQAYTF.

This chain joins TRBV30 and TRBJ2-7; D call uncertain. V lost 2 bases to trimming and J lost 3 bases, with 5 bases between them. The length of the CDR3 is 11 residues. Germline V lookup: CDR1 GTSNPN, CDR2 SVGIG (reference sequence). This CDR3 reads CAWSLSYEQYF. Written as DNA, the CDR3 is TGTGCCTGGAGTCTTAGCTACGAGCAGTACTTC.

The chain uses TRBV19 and TRBJ1-2; 7 bases fit TRBD1. V lost 8 bases, J lost 3 bases, and 6 bases stayed unmatched. This CDR3 comprises 13 residues. Per germline, CDR1 LNHDA and CDR2 SQIVND (reference sequence). CDR3 coding DNA: TGTGCCAGTGGAGGCCAGGGGGACTATGGCTACACCTTC. This translates into CASGGQGDYGYTF. The entire variable domain, with the rest obtained from reference TRBV19 and TRBJ1-2, is as follows: DGGITQSPKYLFRKEGQNVTLSCEQNLNHDAMYWYRQDPGQGLRLIYYSQIVNDFQKGDIAEGYSVSREKKESFPLTVTSAQKNPTAFYLCASGGQGDYGYTFGSGTRLTVV.

The chain combines TRBV11-2 with TRBJ1-3; TRBD1 matches 10 bases. Losses at the gene ends were 4 bases for V and 0 bases for J; bases not matched to a gene: 0. This CDR3 has 15 amino acids. Germline assignment: CDR1 SGHAT and CDR2 FQNNGV. The CDR3 reads CASSWTGGSGNTIYF. CDR3 nucleotides: TGTGCCAGCAGCTGGACAGGGGGCTCTGGAAACACCATATATTTT.

CDR3 in DNA: TGTGCCATCAGTGAGCAGCAGGGAACCGGGGAGCTGTTTTTT. Its protein product is CAISEQQGTGELFF. The chain uses TRBV10-3 and TRBJ2-2, with a tentative D call TRBD1 (5 bases). The CDR3 has 14 amino acids. The V end lost 2 bases, the J end lost 5 bases, and 9 bases lay between the germline ends. Germline V gives CDR1 ENHRY, CDR2 SYGVKD.

The J gene is TRBJ1-2, the V gene TRBV24-1; 7 nucleotides align to TRBD1. The CDR3 runs to 13 residues. From germline, CDR1 is KGHDR and CDR2 SFDVKD. V trimming: 7 bases; J trimming: 8 bases; junction bases outside the gene matches: 9. The CDR3 DNA is TGTGCCACCAGGGGGACAGTTGGGTTCGGCTACACCTTC. Its protein is CATRGTVGFGYTF.

The chain carries TRBV18 and TRBJ2-3, with D unresolved. Germline V gives CDR1 KGHSH, CDR2 LQKENI. V was pared by 6 bases and J by 4 bases, with 8 bases between. The CDR3 length is 12 residues. The CDR3 loop is CASSPKSDTQYF. In DNA, the CDR3 is TGTGCCAGCTCTCCCAAATCAGATACGCAGTATTTT.

This chain uses TRBV5-4 with TRBJ1-3; D possibly corresponds to TRBD1 (5 bases). The V end lost 1 base, the J end lost 2 bases, and 7 bases lay between the germline ends. The V gene's germline CDR1 is SGHNT and CDR2 YYREEE (reference sequence). The CDR3 loop spans 14 amino acids. The CDR3 sequence: CASSLPGAGNTIYF. As DNA, the CDR3 is TGTGCCAGCAGCTTGCCGGGGGCTGGAAACACCATATATTTT. The whole variable domain, remainder taken from reference TRBV5-4 and TRBJ1-3, is ETGVTQSPTHLIKTRGQQVTLRCSSQSGHNTVSWYQQALGQGPQFIFQYYREEENGRGNFPPRFSGLQFPNYSSELNVNALELDDSALYLCASSLPGAGNTIYFGEGSWLTVV.

The chain uses TRBV5-1 and TRBJ2-3, with 11 positions matching TRBD2. The CDR3 runs 14 residues. Per germline, CDR1 SGHRS and CDR2 YFSETQ. The ends lost 4 bases at V and 5 bases at J; junction bases unmatched: 3. CDR3 sequence: CASSPGTSGDTQYF. In DNA, the CDR3 is TGCGCCAGCAGCCCCGGGACTAGCGGAGATACGCAGTATTTT.

CDR3 loop: CASSTQGADNSPLHF. CDR3 in DNA: TGTGCCAGCAGTACCCAGGGGGCGGATAATTCACCCCTCCACTTT. The gene calls are TRBV2 and TRBJ1-6, with 8 bases that match TRBD1. Germline-derived CDR1 and CDR2 are SNHLY and FYNNEI. With 5 bases clipped from V and 5 bases from J, the junction kept 5 bases outside the gene matches. CDR3 length: 15 residues.

This clone has a handful of counts. The genes are TRBV12-3 or TRBV12-4 and TRBJ2-2; TRBD1 might be the D (6 bases). Trimming removed 1 base at V and 6 bases at J, with 6 bases between. The CDR3 totals 13 residues. The CDR3: CASSLDRAGELFF. The CDR3 coding sequence is TGTGCCAGCAGTTTAGACAGGGCCGGGGAGCTGTTTTTT.

The rearrangement uses TRBV4-3 and TRBJ1-3; D call uncertain. This CDR3 is built from 15 residues. The germline gives CDR1 LGHNA, CDR2 YSLEER. V was cut by 0 bases and J by 4 bases, with 10 bases left in between. CDR3 protein: CASSQDNTSGNTIYF. The CDR3 DNA reads TGCGCCAGCAGCCAAGATAACACGTCAGGAAACACCATATATTTT.

The gene calls are TRBV7-3 and TRBJ1-2; possibly TRBD1 for D (5 bases). This CDR3 comprises 13 residues. CDR1 and CDR2 from the germline V gene are SGHTA and FQGTGA. Trimming shortened V by 3 bases and J by 8 bases, and 13 bases separated the two germline ends. CDR3 in DNA: TGTGCCAGCAGCTTGGAAGGGGTTTCAGGCTACACCTTC. Amino acid sequence: CASSLEGVSGYTF.

This clone was seen a few times. Different DNA sequences within this sample yield the same CDR3. The genes are TRBV3-1 (or the pseudogene TRBV3-2) and TRBJ1-2; D might be TRBD1 (5 bases). Germline V gene sequence: CDR1 LGHDT, CDR2 YNNKEL (reference sequence). This CDR3 has 14 amino acids. V was cut by 4 bases and J by 0 bases, with 9 bases left in between. The CDR3 is CASSPRGSNYGYTF. In nucleotides, the CDR3 is TGTGCCAGCAGCCCCCGGGGGTCTAACTATGGCTACACCTTC.

This chain links TRBV5-6 with TRBJ1-6; 7 nucleotides match TRBD1. CDR3 length: 17 amino acids. Trimming removed 3 bases from V and 7 bases from J; junction bases left unmatched: 13. Germline CDR1 and CDR2: SGHDT and YYEEEE. In nucleotides, the CDR3 is TGTGCCAGCAGCTCCAGAGATCTGGGGGACAGAAATTCACCCCTCCACTTT. The encoded protein is CASSSRDLGDRNSPLHF.

This rearrangement joins TRBV28 to TRBJ2-2; TRBD1 aligns across 9 bases. Germline CDR1 MDHEN, CDR2 SYDVKM. V was pared by 6 bases and J by 7 bases, with 9 bases of the junction left unmatched. The CDR3 is 15 amino acids. The CDR3 region has the DNA TGTGCCAGCAGGTACCGGGACAGGGTTGTCGGGGAGCTGTTTTTT. It specifies CASRYRDRVVGELFF.

The V gene is TRBV24-1, the J gene TRBJ1-2; 7 nucleotides agree with TRBD1. The CDR3 has 13 residues. V was clipped by 4 bases and J by 8 bases; unmatched bases: 6. Germline V CDR1 and CDR2: KGHDR, SFDVKD. The CDR3 nucleotides read TGTGCCACCAGTGAACCGGCAGGGGGAGGCTACACCTTC. Its protein is CATSEPAGGGYTF.

In this sample, this clone turned up a few times. The germline gene is not matched at one end of the junction; a read error may be the cause. V is TRBV5-1 and J is TRBJ2-3; 7 positions match TRBD1. In germline, CDR1 is SGHRS, CDR2 YFSETQ. CDR3 length equals 16 residues. The CDR3 loop is CASSLNPGTAPETQYF. CDR3 DNA sequence: TGCGCCAGCAGCTTGAACCCCGGGACAGCCCCAGAAACGCAGTATTTT. The full variable domain, its missing parts supplied by reference TRBV5-1 and TRBJ2-3, is KAGVTQTPRYLIKTRGQQVTLSCSPISGHRSVSWYQQTPGQGLQFLFEYFSETQRNKGNFPGRFSGRQFSNSRSEMNVSTLELGDSALYLCASSLNPGTAPETQYFGPGTRLTVL.

The chain employs TRBV3-1 (or the pseudogene TRBV3-2) and TRBJ2-7; 8 nucleotides agree with TRBD1. V dropped 1 base and J dropped 5; count of bases not matched to a gene: 10. The germline V gene has CDR1 LGHDT and CDR2 YNNKEL (reference sequence). This CDR3 has 16 residues. CDR3 protein: CASSQVLPGQDHEQYF. The CDR3 DNA sequence: TGTGCCAGCAGCCAAGTCCTCCCGGGACAGGACCACGAGCAGTACTTC.

The chain carries TRBV4-1 and TRBJ2-7; 9 nucleotides line up with TRBD1. J was trimmed by 6 bases and V by 0 bases; bases with no gene match: 6. In germline, CDR1 is MGHRA, CDR2 YSYEKL. There are 15 residues in the CDR3. The chain's CDR3 is CASSQDGLGQGEQYF. CDR3 in DNA: TGCGCCAGCAGCCAAGATGGTCTGGGACAGGGCGAGCAGTACTTC.

The J gene is TRBJ1-6, the V gene TRBV5-8, with D hard to call. The CDR3 extends over 15 amino acids. Germline V gene data show CDR1 as SGHTS and CDR2 as YDEGEE. Trimming left V 0 bases short and J 7 bases short, with 11 bases between. This CDR3 is CASSLVAQVNSPLHF. CDR3 bases: TGTGCCAGCAGCTTGGTGGCTCAGGTCAATTCACCCCTCCACTTT.

The CDR3 nucleotides are TGTGCCAGCAGCTCGGGTAGGAATTACGAAAAACTGTTTTTT. Its translation is CASSSGRNYEKLFF. The chain combines TRBV7-9 with TRBJ1-4; D unresolved. The CDR3 is 14 amino acids. Germline CDR1 reads SEHNR; CDR2 reads FQNEAQ (reference sequence). Trimming took 4 bases from V and 8 from J, leaving 14 bases between them. The complete variable domain, with remaining parts taken from reference TRBV7-9 and TRBJ1-4, reads DTGVSQNPRHKITKRGQNVTFRCDPISEHNRLYWYRQTLGQGPEFLTYFQNEAQLEKSRLLSDRFSAERPKGSFSTLEIQRTEQGDSAMYLCASSSGRNYEKLFFGSGTQLSVL.

This clone was recorded a few times. The CDR3 region is CASSLSFGYTF. For the CDR3, the DNA is TGTGCCAGCAGTTTATCTTTTGGCTACACCTTC. J is TRBJ1-2 and V is TRBV28; no firm D call. This CDR3 has 11 residues. CDR1 and CDR2 from the germline V gene are MDHEN and SYDVKM. Trimming cost V 1 base and J 7 bases, with 4 bases left between them.

The chain couples TRBV6-5 to TRBJ2-1; 14 bases line up with TRBD2. Trimming at V came to 7 bases and at J to 9 bases, leaving 8 bases not matched to a gene. In germline, CDR1 is MNHEY, CDR2 SVGAGI. The CDR3 is 15 residues long. The CDR3 is CASISPGTSGGEQFF. As DNA, the CDR3 is TGTGCCAGCATATCCCCCGGGACTAGCGGGGGTGAGCAGTTCTTC.

The chain couples TRBV7-9 to TRBJ1-3, with TRBD1 matching 7 bases. In germline, CDR1 is SEHNR, CDR2 FQNEAQ (reference sequence). The CDR3 consists of 16 residues. With V trimmed by 7 bases and J by 4 bases, 13 bases remained unmatched. CDR3 DNA: TGTGCCAGCACCTCTACCGCAGGGGGTAGCGGAAACACCATATATTTT. Its translation is CASTSTAGGSGNTIYF.

The V and J genes are TRBV6-5 and TRBJ1-4; D is possibly TRBD1 (6 bases). Germline V gene sequence: CDR1 MNHEY, CDR2 SVGAGI. The CDR3 extends over 15 amino acids. Trimming cost V 8 bases and J 0 bases, with 13 bases left between them. CDR3 amino acids: CASSETGTTNEKLFF. In DNA form, the CDR3 reads TGTGCCAGCTCCGAAACAGGGACAACTAATGAAAAACTGTTTTTT.

The rearrangement joins TRBV19 to TRBJ1-6; 9 nucleotides agree with TRBD1. Germline assignment: CDR1 LNHDA and CDR2 SQIVND (reference sequence). The CDR3 loop spans 15 amino acids. V trimming: 6 bases; J trimming: 6 bases; junction bases outside the gene matches: 6. The CDR3 DNA reads as TGTGCCAGTAGCGCCCGGGACAGGGTTAATTCACCCCTCCACTTT. This codes for CASSARDRVNSPLHF.

The J gene is TRBJ1-1, the V gene TRBV7-9; 7 bases are a match to TRBD1. Germline V gene sequence: CDR1 SEHNR, CDR2 FQNEAQ (reference sequence). V shed 5 bases and J 5 bases; nucleotides not matched to a gene: 5. This CDR3 contains 13 residues. CDR3 sequence: CASSEQGRTEAFF. CDR3 bases: TGTGCCAGCAGCGAACAGGGGAGGACTGAAGCTTTCTTT. Drawing the rest from reference TRBV7-9 and TRBJ1-1, the complete variable domain is DTGVSQNPRHKITKRGQNVTFRCDPISEHNRLYWYRQTLGQGPEFLTYFQNEAQLEKSRLLSDRFSAERPKGSFSTLEIQRTEQGDSAMYLCASSEQGRTEAFFGQGTRLTVV.

Comment on this clone: A junction end diverges from the germline sequence, so it may reflect a read error. The CDR3 DNA sequence: TGTGCCAGCAGTCAAGCACAGGGGAGAACTGAAGCTTTCTTT. Amino acid sequence: CASSQAQGRTEAFF. The V gene is TRBV2, the J gene TRBJ1-1; TRBD1 matches at 7 bases. The CDR3 extends over 14 amino acids. Germline V CDR1 and CDR2: SNHLY, FYNNEI.

The V gene is TRBV11-2, the J gene TRBJ2-1; D may be TRBD1 (5 bases). Germline assignment: CDR1 SGHAT and CDR2 FQNNGV. V was cut by 2 bases and J by 2 bases, with 10 bases left in between. The CDR3 sequence is 15 residues long. The CDR3 sequence is CASSLQQAAYNEQFF. The CDR3 DNA follows: TGTGCCAGCAGCTTACAACAGGCCGCCTACAATGAGCAGTTCTTC.